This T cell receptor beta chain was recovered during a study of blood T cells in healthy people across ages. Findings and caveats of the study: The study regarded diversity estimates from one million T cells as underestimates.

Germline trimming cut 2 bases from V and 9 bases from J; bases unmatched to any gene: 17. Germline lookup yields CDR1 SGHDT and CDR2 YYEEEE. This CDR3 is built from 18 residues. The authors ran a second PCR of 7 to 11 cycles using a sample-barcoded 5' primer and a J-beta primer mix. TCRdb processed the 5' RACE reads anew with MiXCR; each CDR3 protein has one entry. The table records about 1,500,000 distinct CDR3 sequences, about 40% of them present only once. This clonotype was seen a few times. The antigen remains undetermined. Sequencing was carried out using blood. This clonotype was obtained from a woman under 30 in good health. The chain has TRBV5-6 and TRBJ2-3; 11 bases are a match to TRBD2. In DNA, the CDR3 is TGTGCCAGCAGCTTAATCGGAATAGCGGGGGGGCCGGGATACACGCAGTATTTT. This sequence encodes CASSLIGIAGGPGYTQYF.